Following are 27 T cell receptor beta chains from one sample sequenced in a study of T cells in tuberculosis. The repertoire was sequenced with immunoSEQ multiplex PCR; TCRdb's copy has only in-frame clones and lacks some. The sample holds under 35,000 clones, roughly 94% seen once. As for time point: new active TB diagnosis, blood taken before or within 7 days of starting treatment. The sample here was PBMCs, taken at tuberculosis diagnosis. All receptors come from an adult with tuberculosis. Some clones in this sample may be carry-over from other donors' samples.

The V call is TRBV2, the J call TRBJ2-2, with 10 bases lining up with TRBD2. V trimming: 5 bases; J trimming: 2 bases; junction bases outside the gene matches: 8. CDR3 size: 17 residues. CDR1 and CDR2 from the germline V gene are SNHLY and FYNNEI. The CDR3: CASSFPSGGLNTGELFF. As DNA, the CDR3 is TGTGCCAGCAGTTTCCCTAGCGGGGGCCTTAACACCGGGGAGCTGTTTTTT.

The chain recombines TRBV6-4 with TRBJ2-1; D is perhaps TRBD1 (6 bases). This CDR3 is 14 amino acids long. Between the trimmed V and J ends, which lost 6 bases and 8 bases, there was a span of 17 bases. The germline CDR1 and CDR2 sequences are MRHNA and SNTAGT. In DNA, the CDR3 is TGTGCCAGCAGCCAGGGGATGTCACCTGATGAGCAGTTCTTC. It yields the protein CASSQGMSPDEQFF.

This chain connects TRBV11-3 to TRBJ2-7; D unclear. Germline values: CDR1 SGHNT, CDR2 YENEEA. V lost 2 bases and J 3 bases, leaving 11 bases between the germline ends. The CDR3 contains 14 residues. This CDR3 reads CASSLSGKSYEQYF. Here the CDR3 DNA reads TGTGCCAGCAGCTTATCCGGTAAAAGCTACGAGCAGTACTTC.

This clone was seen once. The CDR3 here is CASSSGRQGGTQYF. For the CDR3, the DNA is TGTGCCAGCAGCTCAGGGCGGCAGGGTGGTACGCAGTATTTT. V is TRBV7-6 and J is TRBJ2-3, with a weak D call TRBD1 (5 bases). V was pared by 4 bases and J by 8 bases, with 16 bases between. The CDR3 extends over 14 amino acids. Looked up from germline, CDR1 is SGHVS and CDR2 is FNYEAQ.

Worth noting for this clone: Other nucleotide sequences from this sample produce the same CDR3. As DNA, the CDR3 is TGTGCCAGCAGCTTGGGCGGGGGGGTCACAGATACGCAGTATTTT. Encoded protein: CASSLGGGVTDTQYF. V and J are TRBV5-4 and TRBJ2-3, with 9 positions matching TRBD2. Germline-derived CDR1 and CDR2 are SGHNT and YYREEE (reference sequence). The length of the CDR3 is 15 residues. V gave up 0 bases and J gave up 2 bases; unmatched junction bases: 1.

The V and J genes are TRBV19 and TRBJ2-6; 9 positions agree with TRBD2. This CDR3 is built from 17 residues. The J segment lost 2 bases and the V segment lost 7 bases, leaving 9 bases of the junction unmatched. Germline CDR1 is LNHDA and CDR2 is SQIVND (reference sequence). CDR3 DNA sequence: TGTGCCAGTACCATGGGACTAGCAAAAGCTGGGGCCAACGTCCTGACTTTC. As protein: CASTMGLAKAGANVLTF.

The chain combines TRBV10-3 with TRBJ2-6, with D maybe TRBD2 (6 bases). Germline V gene lookup returns CDR1 ENHRY and CDR2 SYGVKD. V was cut by 10 bases and J by 3 bases, with 13 bases left in between. The CDR3 spans 14 residues. For the CDR3, the DNA is TGTGCCACCCTAGGAGGGGTTGGGGCCAACGTCCTGACTTTC. Translating gives CATLGGVGANVLTF.

The chain combines TRBV5-1 with TRBJ2-1, with 13 bases lining up with TRBD2. This CDR3 is built from 16 residues. In germline, CDR1 is SGHRS, CDR2 YFSETQ. J lost 3 bases, V lost 6 bases, and 6 bases had no gene match. CDR3 protein: CASMGTSGEFYNEQFF. The CDR3 DNA reads as TGCGCCAGCATGGGGACTAGCGGGGAGTTCTACAATGAGCAGTTCTTC.

The chain couples TRBV5-4 to TRBJ2-3; 8 bases are a match to TRBD1. The V gene end was trimmed by 2 bases and the J gene end by 3 bases; junction bases not matched to a gene: 5. This CDR3 is built from 15 residues. Germline V gene data show CDR1 as SGHNT and CDR2 as YYREEE (reference sequence). DNA of the CDR3: TGTGCCAGCAGCTTTCGGACAGGGACGACAGATACGCAGTATTTT. Amino acid sequence: CASSFRTGTTDTQYF.

The chain carries TRBV2 and TRBJ1-1; 8 positions agree with TRBD1. V dropped 6 bases and J dropped 3; count of bases not matched to a gene: 6. The length of the CDR3 is 14 residues. Germline CDR1 is SNHLY and CDR2 is FYNNEI. The CDR3 reads CASRGQVFDTEAFF. In DNA, the CDR3 is TGTGCCAGCAGGGGACAGGTTTTTGACACTGAAGCTTTCTTT.

V is TRBV2 and J is TRBJ1-1; the D gene is possibly TRBD1 (6 bases). Germline V gives CDR1 SNHLY, CDR2 FYNNEI. CDR3 length: 12 amino acids. V lost 6 bases and J lost 10, with 15 bases in between. CDR3 sequence: CASREQGWGAFF. In DNA, the CDR3 is TGTGCCAGCAGAGAACAGGGTTGGGGAGCTTTCTTT.

This chain connects TRBV18 to TRBJ2-3; 10 bases fit TRBD2. Unmatched junction bases numbered 4, after V lost 0 bases and J lost 1 base. The germline V gene has CDR1 KGHSH and CDR2 LQKENI. The CDR3 totals 17 residues. In DNA, the CDR3 is TGTGCCAGCTCACCACCTCAGCGGGGGGGCCGCACAGATACGCAGTATTTT. It specifies CASSPPQRGGRTDTQYF.

This clone was recorded only once. The V and J genes are TRBV27 and TRBJ2-1, with 8 bases matching TRBD2. Germline assignment: CDR1 MNHEY and CDR2 SMNVEV (reference sequence). The V gene end was trimmed by 5 bases and the J gene end by 4 bases; junction bases not matched to a gene: 4. The length of the CDR3 is 14 residues. The CDR3 coding sequence is TGTGCCAGCAGTCCCGGGGGGGGGTACAATGAGCAGTTCTTC. Translation: CASSPGGGYNEQFF.

V and J are TRBV19 and TRBJ2-3; 8 bases agree with TRBD1. Germline loops: CDR1 LNHDA, CDR2 SQIVND (reference sequence). The CDR3 has 14 residues. The V and J ends lost 4 bases and 0 bases, in that order; junction bases with no gene match: 0. CDR3 in DNA: TGTGCCAGTAGTAGGGACAGGAGCACAGATACGCAGTATTTT. Translated: CASSRDRSTDTQYF.

The chain is built from TRBV10-1 and TRBJ1-1; TRBD1 aligns across 10 bases. Germline V gene data show CDR1 as WNHNN and CDR2 as SYGVQD (reference sequence). Trimming removed 9 bases from V and 9 bases from J; junction bases left unmatched: 19. The CDR3 spans 16 residues. The chain's CDR3 is CARRIGTGAYRRQAFF. The CDR3 region has the DNA TGCGCCAGACGGATCGGGACAGGGGCCTATCGACGACAAGCTTTCTTT.

The chain has TRBV27 and TRBJ1-2; D unresolved. Germline assignment: CDR1 MNHEY and CDR2 SMNVEV (reference sequence). The CDR3 covers 13 residues. V was pared by 3 bases and J by 8 bases, with 13 bases between. CDR3 sequence: CASSFGPSGGYTF. CDR3 coding DNA: TGTGCCAGCAGTTTCGGGCCGTCGGGGGGCTACACCTTC.

V is TRBV18 and J is TRBJ1-2; D gene unclear. Trimming cost V 6 bases and J 4 bases, with 15 bases left between them. This CDR3 spans 14 amino acids. Germline loops: CDR1 KGHSH, CDR2 LQKENI. In DNA form, the CDR3 reads TGTGCCAGCTCGCGCTCGGAGCGGACCTATGGCTACACCTTC. Protein product: CASSRSERTYGYTF.

The V call is TRBV2, the J call TRBJ1-1, with 7 positions matching TRBD1. V shed 7 bases and J 9 bases; nucleotides not matched to a gene: 5. The CDR3 has 11 residues. The V gene's germline CDR1 is SNHLY and CDR2 FYNNEI. The CDR3 DNA reads TGTGCCAGCATCCCGGGACAGCAAGCTTTCTTT. Translating gives CASIPGQQAFF.

CDR3 DNA: TGTGCCAGCAGTGAGAGTAGTGGAAGACTAGGGCAGCCCCAGCATTTT. The encoded protein is CASSESSGRLGQPQHF. This chain links TRBV2 with TRBJ1-5; no clear D. Trimming pared 3 bases from V and 7 bases from J, leaving 19 bases between. The germline V gene has CDR1 SNHLY and CDR2 FYNNEI. This CDR3 is built from 16 residues.

This clone has only one observation. This chain joins TRBV7-6 and TRBJ2-7; the match to TRBD2 covers 8 bases. Germline CDR1 and CDR2: SGHVS and FNYEAQ. The CDR3 runs 16 residues. The trim removed 0 bases at V and 3 bases at J, leaving 7 bases unmatched. The CDR3, as DNA: TGTGCCAGCAGCTTAGCCGACGGGGGGGAACTCTACGAGCAGTACTTC. It is translated as CASSLADGGELYEQYF. Full variable domain (missing parts from reference TRBV7-6 and TRBJ2-7): GAGVSQSPRYKVTKRGQDVALRCDPISGHVSLYWYRQALGQGPEFLTYFNYEAQQDKSGLPNDRFSAERPEGSISTLTIQRTEQRDSAMYRCASSLADGGELYEQYFGPGTRLTVT.

V is TRBV28 and J is TRBJ2-2; D may be TRBD2 (6 bases). Germline V gene lookup returns CDR1 MDHEN and CDR2 SYDVKM. The CDR3 totals 17 residues. Trimming cost V 3 bases and J 2 bases, with 16 bases left between them. The CDR3 here is CASSLRGTLSNTGELFF. The CDR3 DNA reads TGTGCCAGCAGTTTGCGGGGCACCCTCTCCAACACCGGGGAGCTGTTTTTT.

The chain employs TRBV7-8 and TRBJ2-1; D gene unclear. This CDR3 contains 15 residues. Deletions cut 1 base from V and 0 bases from J, with 7 bases between. Per germline, CDR1 SGHVS and CDR2 FQNEAQ. The CDR3 coding sequence is TGTGCCAGCAGCTTAGGGAGATTCTCCTACAATGAGCAGTTCTTC. This encodes CASSLGRFSYNEQFF.

Turning to this clone: The same CDR3 is also encoded by other DNA sequences in this sample. The rearrangement links TRBV2 to TRBJ1-5; no clear D gene. The germline V and J ends were trimmed by 6 bases and 2 bases, with 8 bases remaining between them. Germline lookup yields CDR1 SNHLY and CDR2 FYNNEI. The CDR3 has 13 amino acids. DNA for the CDR3: TGTGCCAGCAGGCGGGTCGGCAATCAGCCCCAGCATTTT. Its translation: CASRRVGNQPQHF.

The V call is TRBV6-5, the J call TRBJ2-7; a weak D match, TRBD2 (5 bases). V shed 2 bases and J shed 5 bases, with 10 bases lying between them. CDR1 is MNHEY, CDR2 SVGAGI, per germline. The CDR3 is made up of 13 amino acids. CDR3 sequence: CASSYTPSHEQYF. Written as DNA, the CDR3 is TGTGCCAGCAGTTACACACCTAGCCACGAGCAGTACTTC.

V and J are TRBV7-6 and TRBJ1-5; D is ambiguous. The CDR3 has 15 residues. Germline CDR1 SGHVS, CDR2 FNYEAQ. Deletions cut 2 bases from V and 4 bases from J, with 12 bases between. CDR3 residues: CASSLQSGLNQPQHF. As DNA, the CDR3 is TGTGCCAGCAGCTTACAGTCGGGTTTGAATCAGCCCCAGCATTTT.

The chain carries TRBV19 and TRBJ2-7, with 8 positions matching TRBD1. In germline, CDR1 is LNHDA, CDR2 SQIVND (reference sequence). This CDR3 has 14 residues. Trimming cost V 1 base and J 3 bases; bases outside gene matches: 2. The CDR3 loop reads CASSIGQGSYEQYF. Written as DNA, the CDR3 is TGTGCCAGTAGTATAGGACAGGGGAGCTACGAGCAGTACTTC. Full variable domain (remainder filled in from reference TRBV19 and TRBJ2-7): DGGITQSPKYLFRKEGQNVTLSCEQNLNHDAMYWYRQDPGQGLRLIYYSQIVNDFQKGDIAEGYSVSREKKESFPLTVTSAQKNPTAFYLCASSIGQGSYEQYFGPGTRLTVT.

V and J are TRBV9 and TRBJ2-1, with 7 bases aligning to TRBD2. The CDR3 consists of 14 residues. Germline CDR1 SGDLS, CDR2 YYNGEE. V lost 1 base to trimming and J lost 5 bases; unmatched junction nucleotides: 3. The CDR3 sequence: CASSVPAGNNEQFF. The CDR3 nucleotides are TGTGCCAGCAGCGTACCAGCGGGGAACAATGAGCAGTTCTTC.